This TCR beta chain was captured by sequencing in a study of cytomegalovirus exposure and HLA in healthy donors. Study-wide points: Testing in vitro showed a few CMV-associated chains specific for CMV antigens. TCR beta chain V- and J-gene trimming was linked, in a later analysis, to a missense variant in DCLRE1C. Altogether, 160 or so TCR beta chains were recorded as cytomegalovirus-associated.

As concerns this clone: Its cognate antigen is unknown.

PCR used 60 Vbeta primers and 13 Jbeta primers. The table came from immunoSEQ multiplex PCR; TCRdb's copy has only in-frame clones and leaves some out. The data show some 110,000 clones, 70% to 80% seen once. This CDR3 is built from 13 residues. Per germline, CDR1 WNHNN and CDR2 SYGVQD (reference sequence). V was clipped by 2 bases and J by 3 bases, with 6 bases between them. Sequencing was done on a sample of PBMCs. The TCR comes from a woman younger than 35 in good health and CMV-seropositive. The J gene is TRBJ2-3, the V gene TRBV10-1, with TRBD2 as a possible D gene (6 bases). CDR3 DNA: TGCGCCAGCAGTGAGAGCGGGACAGATACGCAGTATTTT. It is translated as CASSESGTDTQYF.